The clone carrying this T cell receptor beta chain was picked up many times. Its specificity is unknown. Making use of molecular barcodes, quantitative 5'-RACE generated TCR beta libraries. TCRdb reprocessed the 5' RACE reads via MiXCR and lists one record per CDR3 protein. Counted here are 200,000 to 250,000 distinct CDR3 sequences, roughly a tenth occurring once; the ten biggest clones make up under 25%. V trimming: 5 bases; J trimming: 5 bases; junction bases outside the gene matches: 6. CDR3 size: 15 residues. The germline V gene encodes CDR1 MNHNS and CDR2 SASEGT. These data originate in a study of CD8 T cells in ankylosing spondylitis. Study findings and constraints: Reportedly, disease-linked clones are significantly enriched in ankylosing spondylitis patients' matched synovial fluid. Apparently characteristic of ankylosing spondylitis blood was a TCR beta motif (eight highly homologous variants). CD8+ by phenotype, disease-linked clones were relatively rare in peripheral blood.

Sequencing was carried out using blood, either unsorted or a sorted T cell fraction (not recorded which). J is TRBJ1-6 and V is TRBV6-1, with 7 bases lining up with TRBD1. The receptor comes from a male donor with ankylosing spondylitis or in good health (not recorded which). The CDR3 DNA reads TGTGCCAGCAGTAGACAGGGTGGGGATAATTCACCCCTCCACTTT. This sequence encodes CASSRQGGDNSPLHF.